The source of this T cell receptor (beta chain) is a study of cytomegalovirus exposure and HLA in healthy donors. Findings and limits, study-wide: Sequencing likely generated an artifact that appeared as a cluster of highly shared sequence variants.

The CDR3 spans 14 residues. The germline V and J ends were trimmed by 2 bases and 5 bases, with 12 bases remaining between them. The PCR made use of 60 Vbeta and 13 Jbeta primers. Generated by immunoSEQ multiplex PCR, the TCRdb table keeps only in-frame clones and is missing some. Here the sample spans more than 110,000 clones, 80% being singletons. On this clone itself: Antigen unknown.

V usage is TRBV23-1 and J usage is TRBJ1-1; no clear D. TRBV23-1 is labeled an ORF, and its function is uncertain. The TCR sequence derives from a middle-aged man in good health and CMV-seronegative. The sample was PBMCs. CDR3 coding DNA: TGCGCCAGCAGTCAAACCCGGAGGGAGACTGAAGCTTTCTTT. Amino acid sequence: CASSQTRRETEAFF.